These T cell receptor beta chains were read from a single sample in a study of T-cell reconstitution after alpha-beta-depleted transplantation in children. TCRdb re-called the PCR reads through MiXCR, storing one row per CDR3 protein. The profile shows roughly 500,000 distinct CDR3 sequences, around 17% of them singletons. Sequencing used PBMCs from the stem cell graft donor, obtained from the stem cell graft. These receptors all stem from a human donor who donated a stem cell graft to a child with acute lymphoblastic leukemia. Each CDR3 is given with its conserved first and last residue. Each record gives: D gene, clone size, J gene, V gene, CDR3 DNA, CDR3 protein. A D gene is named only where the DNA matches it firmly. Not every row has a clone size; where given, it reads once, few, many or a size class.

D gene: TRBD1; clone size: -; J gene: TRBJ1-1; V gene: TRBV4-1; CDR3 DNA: TGCGCCAGCAGCCACGGAACTTCAGGGGGTAACACTGAAGCTTTCTTT; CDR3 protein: CASSHGTSGGNTEAFF
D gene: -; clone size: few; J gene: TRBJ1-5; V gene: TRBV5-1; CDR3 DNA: TGCGCCAGCAGCTTGACCCCAACCGGACACCTCAATCAGCCCCAGCATTTT; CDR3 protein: CASSLTPTGHLNQPQHF
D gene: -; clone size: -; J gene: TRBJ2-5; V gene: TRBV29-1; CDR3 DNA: TGCAGCGTCGAGGGGCTATATGAGACCCAGTACTTC; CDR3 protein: CSVEGLYETQYF
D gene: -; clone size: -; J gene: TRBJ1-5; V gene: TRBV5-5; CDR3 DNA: TGTGCCAGCACCCGGAGGGGGGGCAAGCAGAATCAGCCCCAGCATTTT; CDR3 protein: CASTRRGGKQNQPQHF
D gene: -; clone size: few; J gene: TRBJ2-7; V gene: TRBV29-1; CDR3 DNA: TGCAGCGCAATAACAGGAGCGGACACCTACGAGCAGTACTTC; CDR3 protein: CSAITGADTYEQYF
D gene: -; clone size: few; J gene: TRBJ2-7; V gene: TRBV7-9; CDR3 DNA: TGTGCCAGCAGCTTAAGGTCCGAAGGCCACGAGCAGTACTTC; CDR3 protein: CASSLRSEGHEQYF
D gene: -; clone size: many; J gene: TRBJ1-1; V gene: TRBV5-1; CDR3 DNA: TGCGCCAGCAGCTCTTCGACAGTTAACACTGAAGCTTTCTTT; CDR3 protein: CASSSSTVNTEAFF
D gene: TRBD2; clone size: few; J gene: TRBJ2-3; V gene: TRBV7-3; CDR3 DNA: TGTGCCAGCAGCTTAGTTCGGCGGCTAGCGGGTACCACAGATACGCAGTATTTT; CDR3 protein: CASSLVRRLAGTTDTQYF
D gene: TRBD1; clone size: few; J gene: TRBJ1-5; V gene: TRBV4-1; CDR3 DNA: TGCGCCAGCAGCCAGGGGGGACAGGGATCGCCCCAGCATTTT; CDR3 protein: CASSQGGQGSPQHF
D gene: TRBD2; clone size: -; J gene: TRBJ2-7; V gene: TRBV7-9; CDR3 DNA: TGTGCCAGCAGCTTAGCAGCGGGGTATGGGGACGAGCAGTACTTC; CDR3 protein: CASSLAAGYGDEQYF
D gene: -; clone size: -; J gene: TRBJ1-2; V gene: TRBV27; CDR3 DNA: TGTGCCAGCCTCAGCGAGAACTATGGCTACACCTTC; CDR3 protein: CASLSENYGYTF
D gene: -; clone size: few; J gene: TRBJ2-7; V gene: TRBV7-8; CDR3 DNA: TGTGCCAGCAGCTTAGCCGTTAACTCCTACGAGCAGTACTTC; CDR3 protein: CASSLAVNSYEQYF
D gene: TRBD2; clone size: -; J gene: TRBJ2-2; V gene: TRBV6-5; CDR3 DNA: TGTGCCAGCAGTTACATAACTAGCGGGAACACCGGGGAGCTGTTTTTT; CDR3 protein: CASSYITSGNTGELFF
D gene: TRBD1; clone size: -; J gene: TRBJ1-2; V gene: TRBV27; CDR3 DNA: TGTGCCAGCAGCCCTTTACCGGGACAGGGCTTAATAAACTATGGCTACACCTTC; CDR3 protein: CASSPLPGQGLINYGYTF
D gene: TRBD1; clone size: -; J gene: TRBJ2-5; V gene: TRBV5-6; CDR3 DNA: TGTGCCATCGGCTCAGGGGGCCTCGCGGAGACCCAGTACTTC; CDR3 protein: CAIGSGGLAETQYF
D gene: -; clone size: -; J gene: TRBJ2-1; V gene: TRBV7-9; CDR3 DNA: TGTGCCAGCAGCCCACAGGAGCGGCCCTACAATGAGCAGTTCTTC; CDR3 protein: CASSPQERPYNEQFF
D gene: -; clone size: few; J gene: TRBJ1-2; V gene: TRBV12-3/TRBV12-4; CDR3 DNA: TGTGCCAGCACTCTATACCCGGGACGGCCGGTTGGCTACACCTTC; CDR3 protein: CASTLYPGRPVGYTF
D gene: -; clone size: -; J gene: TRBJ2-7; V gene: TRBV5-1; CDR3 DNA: TGCGCCAGCAGCTTGGAGGGAGTGTCCTACGAGCAGTACTTC; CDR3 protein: CASSLEGVSYEQYF
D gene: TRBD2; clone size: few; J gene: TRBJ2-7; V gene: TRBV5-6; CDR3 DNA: TGTGCCAGCAGCTTCGGCCGACTAGCTCCCTACGAGCAGTACTTC; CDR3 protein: CASSFGRLAPYEQYF
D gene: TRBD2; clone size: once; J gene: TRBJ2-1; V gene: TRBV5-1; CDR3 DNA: TGCGCCAGCAGCACCACGGGACTAGCGGGAGGCCAAAATGAGCAGTTCTTC; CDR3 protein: CASSTTGLAGGQNEQFF
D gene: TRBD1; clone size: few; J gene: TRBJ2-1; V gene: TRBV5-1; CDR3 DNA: TGCGCCAGCAGCCCGGGACAGAACTCCTACAATGAGCAGTTCTTC; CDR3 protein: CASSPGQNSYNEQFF
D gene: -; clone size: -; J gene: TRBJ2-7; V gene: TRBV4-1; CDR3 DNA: TGCGCCAGCAGCCAAATAGACGGGAGTTTCGAGCAGTACTTC; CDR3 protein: CASSQIDGSFEQYF
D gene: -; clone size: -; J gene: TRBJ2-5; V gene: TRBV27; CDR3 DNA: TGTGCCAGCAGGGCGTCATGGCCAGAGACCCAGTACTTC; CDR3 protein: CASRASWPETQYF
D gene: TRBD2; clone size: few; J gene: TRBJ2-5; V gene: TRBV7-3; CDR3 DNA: TGTGCCAGCAGCTTAACGGGACTAGCGGGATTGGAGACCCAGTACTTC; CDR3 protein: CASSLTGLAGLETQYF
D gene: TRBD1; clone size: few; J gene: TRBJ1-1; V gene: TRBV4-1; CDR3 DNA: TGCGCCAGCAGCCGAACCCCAGGGGGATCGCACACTGAAGCTTTCTTT; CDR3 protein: CASSRTPGGSHTEAFF
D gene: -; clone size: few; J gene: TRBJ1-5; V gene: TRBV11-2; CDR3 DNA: TGTGCCAGCAGCTTGGGTTCATGGGGGCCCCAGCATTTT; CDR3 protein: CASSLGSWGPQHF
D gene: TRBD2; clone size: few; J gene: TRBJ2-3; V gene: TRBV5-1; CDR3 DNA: TGCGCCAGCAGCCCGGTCTGGGGGGGGGTCACAGATACGCAGTATTTT; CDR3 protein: CASSPVWGGVTDTQYF
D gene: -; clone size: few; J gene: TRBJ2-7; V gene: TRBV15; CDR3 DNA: TGTGCCACCAGCGGTCGACTCGGCATGTTTTACGAGCAGTACTTC; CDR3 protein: CATSGRLGMFYEQYF
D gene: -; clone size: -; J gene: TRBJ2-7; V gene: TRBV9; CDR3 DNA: TGTGCCAGCAGCGTCATTCCGGGACTCCTCTACGAGCAGTACTTC; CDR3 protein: CASSVIPGLLYEQYF
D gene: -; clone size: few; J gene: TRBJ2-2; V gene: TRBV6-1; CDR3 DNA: TGTGCCAGCAGCCCCCCCCCCGGACTAATGAACACCGGGGAGCTGTTTTTT; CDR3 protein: CASSPPPGLMNTGELFF
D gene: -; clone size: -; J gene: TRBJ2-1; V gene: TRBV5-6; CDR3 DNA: TGTGCCAGCAGCCTCGGGACTCCATACAATGAGCACTTCTTC; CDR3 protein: CASSLGTPYNEHFF
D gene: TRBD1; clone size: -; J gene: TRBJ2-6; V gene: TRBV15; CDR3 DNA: TGTGCCACCAGCAGCGGACAGGTTATCTCTGGGGCCAACGTCCTGACTTTC; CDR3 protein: CATSSGQVISGANVLTF
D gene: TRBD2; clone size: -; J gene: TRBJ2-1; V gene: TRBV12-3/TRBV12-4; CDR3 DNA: TGTGCCAGCAGTCGTCGGACTAGCGGGAGGAATGAGCAGTTCTTC; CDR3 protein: CASSRRTSGRNEQFF
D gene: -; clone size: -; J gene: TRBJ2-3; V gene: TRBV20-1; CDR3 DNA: TGCAGTGCTAGAGGGCCTAGCAGGAGCACAGATACGCAGTATTTT; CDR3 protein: CSARGPSRSTDTQYF
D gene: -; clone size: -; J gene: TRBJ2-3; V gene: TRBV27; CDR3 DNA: TGTGCCAGCAGAAACCGGGACTCCCAACATACGCAGTATTTT; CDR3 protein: CASRNRDSQHTQYF
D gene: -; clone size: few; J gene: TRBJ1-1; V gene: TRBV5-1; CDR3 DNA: TGCGCCAGCAGACAACGGACTGATTCAATGAACACTGAAGCTTTCTTT; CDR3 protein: CASRQRTDSMNTEAFF
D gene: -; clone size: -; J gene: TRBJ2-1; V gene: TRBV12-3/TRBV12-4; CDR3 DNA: TGTGCCAGCAGTTTCGGATCCTTCGGCAATGAGCAGTTCTTC; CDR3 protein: CASSFGSFGNEQFF
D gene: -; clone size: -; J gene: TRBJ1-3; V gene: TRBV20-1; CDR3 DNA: TGCAGTGCTCCCGGACGGGATAGAGACACCATATATTTT; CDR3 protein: CSAPGRDRDTIYF
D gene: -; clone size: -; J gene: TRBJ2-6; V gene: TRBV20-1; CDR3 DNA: TGCAGTGCGACAACAGGGATTGCCAACGTCCTGACTTTC; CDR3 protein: CSATTGIANVLTF
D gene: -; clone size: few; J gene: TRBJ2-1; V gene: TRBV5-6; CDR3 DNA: TGTGCCAGCAGCTTTTTTGTAGCGGGAAGGGGGCACAATGAGCAGTTCTTC; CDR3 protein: CASSFFVAGRGHNEQFF
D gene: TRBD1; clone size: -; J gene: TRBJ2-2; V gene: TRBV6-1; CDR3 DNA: TGTGCCACCCACCGCTTGACAGGGGCTCCCGGGGAGCTGTTTTTT; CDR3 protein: CATHRLTGAPGELFF
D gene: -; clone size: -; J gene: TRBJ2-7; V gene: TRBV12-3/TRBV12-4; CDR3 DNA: TGTGCCAGCAGTTTATGGGCAGGGTACGAGCAGTACTTC; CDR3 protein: CASSLWAGYEQYF
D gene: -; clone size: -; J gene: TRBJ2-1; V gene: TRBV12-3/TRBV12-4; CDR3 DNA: TGTGCCAGCAGTCCCCCTATAACACTAAGCTCCTACAATGAGCAGTTCTTC; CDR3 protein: CASSPPITLSSYNEQFF
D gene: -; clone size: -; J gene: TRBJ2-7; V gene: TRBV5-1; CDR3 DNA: TGCGCCAGCAGCTTGCAAGGGGGAAAGGCCGAGCAGTACTTC; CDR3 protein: CASSLQGGKAEQYF
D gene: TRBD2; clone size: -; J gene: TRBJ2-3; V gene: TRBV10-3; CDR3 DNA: TGTGCCATCAAGACTAGCGGGATAACAGATACGCAGTATTTT; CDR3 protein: CAIKTSGITDTQYF
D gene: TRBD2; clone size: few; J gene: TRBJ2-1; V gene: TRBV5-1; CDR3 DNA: TGCGCCAGCAGCTCCAGGACTAGCGCGAGCTCCTACAATGAGCAGTTCTTC; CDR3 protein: CASSSRTSASSYNEQFF
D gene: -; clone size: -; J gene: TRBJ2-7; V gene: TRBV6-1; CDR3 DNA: TGTGCCAGCAGCGACCGGGGGTTCCACGAGCAGTACTTC; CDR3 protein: CASSDRGFHEQYF
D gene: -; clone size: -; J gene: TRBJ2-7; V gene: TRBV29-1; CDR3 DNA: TGCAGCGTTGGATCCGAGGGGTGGGGGTTTCCCCGGCAGTACTTC; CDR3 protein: CSVGSEGWGFPRQYF
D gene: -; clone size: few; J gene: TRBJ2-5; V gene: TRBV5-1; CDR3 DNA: TGCGCCAGCAGCTTGCGTAGTCTGATTGCCAGAGAGACCCAGTACTTC; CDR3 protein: CASSLRSLIARETQYF
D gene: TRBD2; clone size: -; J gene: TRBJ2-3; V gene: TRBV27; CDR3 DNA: TGTGCCAGCAGTCCCCGAGCGTGGGGAGGGGCCCAGACAGATACGCAGTATTTT; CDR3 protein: CASSPRAWGGAQTDTQYF
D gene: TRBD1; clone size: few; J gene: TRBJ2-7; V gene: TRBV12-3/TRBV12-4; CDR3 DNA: TGTGCCAGCAGCAGGGACAGGGGACTCGACGAGCAGTACTTC; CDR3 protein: CASSRDRGLDEQYF
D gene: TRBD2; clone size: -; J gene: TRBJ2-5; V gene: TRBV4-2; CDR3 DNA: TGTGCCAGCAGCCAAGATAGAGCGGGAGGGCCCGGAGAGACCCAGTACTTC; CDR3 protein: CASSQDRAGGPGETQYF
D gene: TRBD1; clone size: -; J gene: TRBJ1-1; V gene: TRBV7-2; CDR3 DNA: TGTGCCAGCAGCTTTCCCGGGACAGGGGGCACTGAAGCTTTCTTT; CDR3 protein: CASSFPGTGGTEAFF
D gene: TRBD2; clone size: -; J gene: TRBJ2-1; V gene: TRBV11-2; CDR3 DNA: TGTGCCAGCAGCTTAGAGACTAGCGGGAGGAGGGGGAAATACAATGAGCAGTTCTTC; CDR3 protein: CASSLETSGRRGKYNEQFF
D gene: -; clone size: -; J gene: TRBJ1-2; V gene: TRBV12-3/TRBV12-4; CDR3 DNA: TGTGCCAGCAGCAATATCTATGGCTACACCTTC; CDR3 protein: CASSNIYGYTF
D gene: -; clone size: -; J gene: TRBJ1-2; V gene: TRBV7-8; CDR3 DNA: TGTGCCAGCAGCTTAGGGTGGGGGGAGTACACCTTC; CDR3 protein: CASSLGWGEYTF
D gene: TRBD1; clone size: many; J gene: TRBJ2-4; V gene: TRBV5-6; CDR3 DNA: TGTGCCAGCAGGGAGTACAGGGGCAAAAACATTCAGTACTTC; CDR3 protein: CASREYRGKNIQYF
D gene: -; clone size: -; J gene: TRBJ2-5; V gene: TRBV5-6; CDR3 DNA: TGTGCCAGCAGCTTCGAGCGGGTCCAGTACTTC; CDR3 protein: CASSFERVQYF
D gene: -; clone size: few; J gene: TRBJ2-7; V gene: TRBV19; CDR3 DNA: TGTGCCAGTAGTAGGTGGGCAGGGAGCTCCTACGAGCAGTACTTC; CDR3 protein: CASSRWAGSSYEQYF